These T cell receptor beta chains were read from a single sample in a study of T cell responses to AZD1222 COVID-19 vaccine. Only in-frame clones appear in the TCRdb table, and some are missing; sequencing was by immunoSEQ multiplex PCR. The sample lists around 160,000 clones, approximately 89% occurring once. The source material was peripheral blood, sampled on day 0 of AZD1222 vaccination. These TCRs come from an adult in good health. CDR3s include the opening cysteine and the closing phenylalanine or tryptophan. A D gene is named only where the DNA matches it firmly. The size entry is marked missing in some rows and otherwise reads once, few, many or a size class.

d_gene	v_gene	abundance	j_gene	CDR3nt	CDR3aa
.	TRBV5-1	.	TRBJ1-1	TGCGCCAGCAGCTTGTCCACGAACACTGAAGCTTTCTTT	CASSLSTNTEAFF
.	TRBV2	.	TRBJ1-6	TGTGCCAGCACCCCCAGACAGGCCAGCTCCTATAATTCACCCCTCCACTTT	CASTPRQASSYNSPLHF
TRBD2	TRBV7-2	few	TRBJ2-4	TGTGCCAGCAGCCCGGGCGGGGGAATGAAAAACATTCAGTACTTC	CASSPGGGMKNIQYF
.	TRBV7-3	.	TRBJ2-7	TGTGCCAGCAGCTTAAATGGGGGGCGATCCTACGAGCAGTACTTC	CASSLNGGRSYEQYF
.	TRBV19	once	TRBJ1-2	TGTGCCAGTAGTATGGTCCGGGGGGACTATGGCTACACCTTC	CASSMVRGDYGYTF
TRBD2	TRBV5-1	.	TRBJ2-1	TGCGCCAGCAGCTTGCGGAGGCGGAGCGGGGGCTCCTACAATGAGCAGTTCTTC	CASSLRRRSGGSYNEQFF
.	TRBV7-8	.	TRBJ2-2	TGTGCCAGCAGCTTAGCACGGGTGACCAGAAGCGCGAACACCGGGGAGCTGTTTTTT	CASSLARVTRSANTGELFF
TRBD2	TRBV5-1	.	TRBJ2-2	TGCGCCAGCAGCTTGGTGGGACTAGCGGGGGCCGGCGGCGGGGAGCTGTTTTTT	CASSLVGLAGAGGGELFF
.	TRBV3-1/TRBV3-2	.	TRBJ2-3	TGTGCCAGCAGCCAAGACAGGGGAGCAGATACGCAGTATTTT	CASSQDRGADTQYF
.	TRBV7-3	.	TRBJ2-7	TGTGCCAGCAGCTTAAAAGGGGATGGGGGCCAAAGCTCCTACGAGCAGTACTTC	CASSLKGDGGQSSYEQYF
TRBD1	TRBV5-6	few	TRBJ1-1	TGTGCCAGCAGCTTCCCCTCCGGGACAGGGGGATCGGGTGAAGCTTTCTTT	CASSFPSGTGGSGEAFF
TRBD1	TRBV6-6	.	TRBJ1-2	TGTGCCATTCAAACAGGGGCGGATGGCTACACCTTC	CAIQTGADGYTF
.	TRBV5-4	.	TRBJ1-2	TGTGCCAGCAGCGGCAGGGATCGGGGGCACTATGGCTACACCTTC	CASSGRDRGHYGYTF
.	TRBV6-5	once	TRBJ1-1	TGTGCCAGCAGTTACTCGTCGTGGGCTGAAGCTTTCTTT	CASSYSSWAEAFF
.	TRBV27	.	TRBJ2-7	TGTGCCAGCAGTTTATACCCCCCCACAGGTAGTAGCTCCTACGAGCAGTACTTC	CASSLYPPTGSSSYEQYF
TRBD2	TRBV5-5	.	TRBJ2-3	TGTGCCAGCAGCCCCGGGACTACATTCACAGATACGCAGTATTTT	CASSPGTTFTDTQYF
TRBD1	TRBV11-1	.	TRBJ1-6	TGTGCCAGCAGCCTTTCCGGGACAGGGCGGAATTCACCCCTCCACTTT	CASSLSGTGRNSPLHF
.	TRBV7-6	once	TRBJ1-5	TGTGCCAGCAGCCCGGGCGGGGGCCCGGGGCCCCAGCATTTT	CASSPGGGPGPQHF
.	TRBV28	.	TRBJ2-7	TGTGCCAGCAGTTATTCGGGGGCGACCTACGAGCAGTACTTC	CASSYSGATYEQYF
.	TRBV7-9	.	TRBJ1-4	TGTGCCAGCAGCTTACTCGGTAGGGGATCCGGCGAAAAACTGTTTTTT	CASSLLGRGSGEKLFF
TRBD2	TRBV27	.	TRBJ2-7	TGTGCCAGCAGTGCGCGGACTAGCGGGGACTACAGCTACGAGCAGTACTTC	CASSARTSGDYSYEQYF
TRBD1	TRBV19	.	TRBJ1-5	TGTGCCAGTAGTACCTATGACAGGGCAATCAATCAGCCCCAGCATTTT	CASSTYDRAINQPQHF
TRBD1	TRBV3-1/TRBV3-2	.	TRBJ1-1	TGTGCCAGCAGCCAAGAGGGCAGGGGGCTTAAGACTGAAGCTTTCTTT	CASSQEGRGLKTEAFF
.	TRBV5-6	.	TRBJ1-3	TGTGCCAGCAGCTTTTTCTCTGGAAACACCATATATTTT	CASSFFSGNTIYF
.	TRBV28	.	TRBJ1-5	TGTGCCAGCAGTACCCCGACAGGACGGGCTGGCAATCAGCCCCAGCATTTT	CASSTPTGRAGNQPQHF
TRBD1	TRBV7-2	.	TRBJ2-3	TGTGCCAGCAGGAGACAGGGGTTCGAGGTGGCAGATACGCAGTATTTT	CASRRQGFEVADTQYF
.	TRBV11-2	.	TRBJ1-2	TGTGCCAGCAGCTCATCCGCTGGGGCCGCCCATTTC	CASSSSAGAAHF
.	TRBV6-5	once	TRBJ1-3	TGTGCCAGCAGGGACAGTAAGGGGAGTGGAAACACCATATATTTT	CASRDSKGSGNTIYF
.	TRBV6-4	.	TRBJ1-2	TGTGCCAGCAGTCCCGGGGAGGGGAACTATGGCTACACCTTC	CASSPGEGNYGYTF
.	TRBV2	once	TRBJ1-1	TGTGCCAGCAGTGAACTGCCCACCTTGGGGGCAACGATCATGAACACTGAAGCTTTCTTT	CASSELPTLGATIMNTEAFF
.	TRBV29-1	.	TRBJ2-3	TGCAGCGTTAAGCGAGAAACTAGCACAGATACGCAGTATTTT	CSVKRETSTDTQYF
.	TRBV7-3	.	TRBJ2-7	TGTGCCAGCAGCCTCTCTATCAGGGGCTACGAGCAGTACTTC	CASSLSIRGYEQYF
TRBD1	TRBV10-1	.	TRBJ1-1	TGCGCCAGCAGTGAGTCATATAACAGGGGGCCCTCCCTGAACACTGAAGCTTTCTTT	CASSESYNRGPSLNTEAFF
.	TRBV10-3	.	TRBJ1-3	TGTGCCATCAGGGACGTAGGGGGCTCTGGAAACACCATATATTTT	CAIRDVGGSGNTIYF
.	TRBV4-3	.	TRBJ1-2	TGCGCCAGCAGCCAAGAGCGGCAGGGCGGAGGCTACACCTTC	CASSQERQGGGYTF
.	TRBV6-5	.	TRBJ2-7	TGTGCCAGCAGTTACTCGTACGGGCGTCACTACGAGCAGTACTTC	CASSYSYGRHYEQYF
.	TRBV5-1	.	TRBJ2-2	TGCGCCAGCAGGGACGACCTGAACACCGGGGAGCTGTTTTTT	CASRDDLNTGELFF
TRBD1	TRBV5-5	.	TRBJ2-2	TGTGCCAGCGGAACCGGGACAGGGGGCGCGAACACCGGGGAGCTGTTTTTT	CASGTGTGGANTGELFF
.	TRBV30	.	TRBJ2-1	TGTGCCTGGAGTAGGGTAATCTACAATGAGCAGTTCTTC	CAWSRVIYNEQFF
TRBD1	TRBV5-4	.	TRBJ2-7	TGTGCCAGCAGCCGGTTTACAGGGGACCTACCTACCTACGAGCAGTACTTC	CASSRFTGDLPTYEQYF
TRBD2	TRBV7-6	.	TRBJ2-5	TGTGCCAGCAGCTTAGCCGGACTAGCGGAAGAGACCCAGTACTTC	CASSLAGLAEETQYF
TRBD1	TRBV7-9	once	TRBJ2-7	TGTGCCAGCAGCTTAACAGGGGGCTATTCAATGGGTGGCACCTACGAGCAGTACTTC	CASSLTGGYSMGGTYEQYF
TRBD2	TRBV6-4	.	TRBJ2-3	TGTGCCAGCAGCCGAGCGGGGCTTAGCACAGATACGCAGTATTTT	CASSRAGLSTDTQYF
TRBD1	TRBV3-1/TRBV3-2	.	TRBJ1-1	TGTGCCAGCAGCCGAGGGACAGTGAACACTGAAGCTTTCTTT	CASSRGTVNTEAFF